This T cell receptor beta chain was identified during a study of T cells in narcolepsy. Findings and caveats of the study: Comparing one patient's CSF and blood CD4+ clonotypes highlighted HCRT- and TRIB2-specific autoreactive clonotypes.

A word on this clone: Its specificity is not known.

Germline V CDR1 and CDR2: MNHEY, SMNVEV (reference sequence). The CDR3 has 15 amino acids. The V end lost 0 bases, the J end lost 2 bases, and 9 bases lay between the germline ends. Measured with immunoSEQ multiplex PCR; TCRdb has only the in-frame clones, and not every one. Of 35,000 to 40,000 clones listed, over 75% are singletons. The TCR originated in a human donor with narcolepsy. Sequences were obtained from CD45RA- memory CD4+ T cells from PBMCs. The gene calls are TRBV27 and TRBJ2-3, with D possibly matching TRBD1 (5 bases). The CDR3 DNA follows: TGTGCCAGCAGTTTATCTCCAGGGCCCACAGATACGCAGTATTTT. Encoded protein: CASSLSPGPTDTQYF.